Listed below are T cell receptor beta chains from one sample, sequenced in a study of T cell repertoires in cytomegalovirus infection. TCRdb independently ran MiXCR on the reads; one entry per CDR3 protein. The data show approximately 910,000 distinct CDR3 sequences, with approximately 31% seen just once and under 15% held by the top ten. These receptors are not linked to any known antigen. Sample: cultured CD8+ T cells from PBMCs, taken from culture after CMV antigen stimulation. These receptors all stem from a human donor in good health (CMV status not recorded). Some clones in this sample may be carry-over from other donors' samples. The CDR3 runs from the conserved cysteine through the conserved F or W. A D gene is named only where the DNA matches it firmly. Size is omitted from some rows. Given values are once, few, many or a class for expanded clones.

v_call,clone_size,j_call,d_call,cdr3_nt,cdr3_aa
TRBV4-1,-,TRBJ1-2,-,TGCGCCAGCAGCCAAGCCCTCGGGTTCTATGGCTACACCTTC,CASSQALGFYGYTF
TRBV27,-,TRBJ2-1,-,TGTGCCAGCAGCACCAGGGGGGGACGAGCTGCGGAGCAGTTCTTC,CASSTRGGRAAEQFF
TRBV12-3/TRBV12-4,-,TRBJ1-2,TRBD1,TGTGCCAGCAGTGAGGGGGCTGGCTACACCTTC,CASSEGAGYTF
TRBV12-3/TRBV12-4,many,TRBJ2-7,-,TGTGCCAGCAGTTTCGGAAGGCACGAGCAGTACTTC,CASSFGRHEQYF
TRBV10-3,few,TRBJ1-1,-,TGTGCCATCAGTGACTCAGGGTTGAACACTGAAGCTTTCTTT,CAISDSGLNTEAFF
TRBV6-5,-,TRBJ2-7,-,TGTGCCAGCAGTTACTTAGGGAACGAGCAGTGCTTC,CASSYLGNEQCF
TRBV5-3,once,TRBJ1-2,-,TGTGCCAGCAGCTTGGAACAGGGTACTTGGGGCTACACCTTC,CASSLEQGTWGYTF
TRBV12-3/TRBV12-4,many,TRBJ2-2,-,TGTGCCAGCAGGGAGACCAACACCGGGGAGCTGTTTTTT,CASRETNTGELFF
TRBV6-5,-,TRBJ1-1,-,TGTGCCAGCAGTTATGGGGTAGCGTACACTGAAGCTTTCTTT,CASSYGVAYTEAFF
TRBV7-9,once,TRBJ2-5,-,TGTGCCAGCAGCCCCCTGCTTGGCCGCGCTCAAGAGACCCAGTACTTC,CASSPLLGRAQETQYF
TRBV7-4,-,TRBJ2-5,TRBD2,TGTGCCAGCAGCTTAAGGACTAGAGGTAAAGAGACCCAGTACTTC,CASSLRTRGKETQYF
TRBV7-7,-,TRBJ2-1,TRBD1,TGTGCTAGCAGCCCGACAGGGGGCCCCGCTGATGAGCAGTTCTTC,CASSPTGGPADEQFF
TRBV4-3,-,TRBJ2-3,-,TGCGCCAGCTGCCAAGATGGGGGGCACACAGATACGCAGTATTTT,CASCQDGGHTDTQYF